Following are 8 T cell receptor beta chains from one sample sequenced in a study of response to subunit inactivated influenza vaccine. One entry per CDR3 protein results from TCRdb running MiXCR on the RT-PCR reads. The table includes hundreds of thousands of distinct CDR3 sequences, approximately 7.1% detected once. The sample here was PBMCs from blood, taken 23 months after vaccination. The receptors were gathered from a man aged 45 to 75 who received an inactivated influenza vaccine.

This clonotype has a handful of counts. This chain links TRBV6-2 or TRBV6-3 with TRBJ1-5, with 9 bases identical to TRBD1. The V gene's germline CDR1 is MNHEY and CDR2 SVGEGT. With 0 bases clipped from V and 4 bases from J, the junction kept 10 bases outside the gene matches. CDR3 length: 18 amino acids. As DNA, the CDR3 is TGTGCCAGCAGTTACTCGGGACAGGGAAAACCATATAATCAGCCCCAGCATTTT. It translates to CASSYSGQGKPYNQPQHF.

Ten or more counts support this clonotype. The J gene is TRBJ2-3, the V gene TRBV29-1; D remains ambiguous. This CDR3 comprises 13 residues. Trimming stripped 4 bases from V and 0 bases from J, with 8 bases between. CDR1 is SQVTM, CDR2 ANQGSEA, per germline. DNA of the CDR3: TGCAGCGTTGGTTTAGAGAGCACAGATACGCAGTATTTT. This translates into CSVGLESTDTQYF.

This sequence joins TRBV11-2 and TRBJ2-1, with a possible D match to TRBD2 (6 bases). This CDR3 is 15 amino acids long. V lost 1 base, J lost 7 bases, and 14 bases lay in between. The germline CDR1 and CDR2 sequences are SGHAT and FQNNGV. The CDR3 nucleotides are TGTGCCAGCAGCTTAGCGTGGTCTCGGGGGAATGAGCAGTTCTTC. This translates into CASSLAWSRGNEQFF.

Written as DNA, the CDR3 is TGTGCCAGCAGTGCCGGGGCTACAGGGGAGCAGTACTTC. It specifies CASSAGATGEQYF. This rearrangement joins TRBV25-1 to TRBJ2-7; D possibly corresponds to TRBD1 (6 bases). CDR1 and CDR2 from the germline V gene are MGHDK and SYGVNS. There are 13 residues in the CDR3. The V gene lost 4 bases and the J gene lost 7 bases, with 14 bases spanning the gap.

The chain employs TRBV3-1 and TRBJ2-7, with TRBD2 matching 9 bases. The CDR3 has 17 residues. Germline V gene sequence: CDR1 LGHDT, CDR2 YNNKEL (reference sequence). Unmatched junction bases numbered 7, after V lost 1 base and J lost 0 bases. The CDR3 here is CASSQGNSGSSSYEQYF. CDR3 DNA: TGTGCCAGCAGCCAAGGGAATAGCGGGAGTAGCTCCTACGAGCAGTACTTC.

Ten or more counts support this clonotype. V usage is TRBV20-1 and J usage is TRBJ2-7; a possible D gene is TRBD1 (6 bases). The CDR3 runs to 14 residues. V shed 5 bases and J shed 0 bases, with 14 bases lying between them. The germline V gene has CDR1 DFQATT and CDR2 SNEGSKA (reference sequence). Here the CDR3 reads CSALQGRSSYEQYF. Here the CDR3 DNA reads TGCAGTGCTTTACAGGGAAGGAGCTCCTACGAGCAGTACTTC.

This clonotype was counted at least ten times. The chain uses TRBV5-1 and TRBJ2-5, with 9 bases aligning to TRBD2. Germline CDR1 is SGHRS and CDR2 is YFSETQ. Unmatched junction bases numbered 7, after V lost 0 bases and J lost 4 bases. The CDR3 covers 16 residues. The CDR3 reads CASSLAVSGGAETQYF. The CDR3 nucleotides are TGCGCCAGCAGCTTGGCCGTTAGCGGGGGAGCAGAGACCCAGTACTTC.

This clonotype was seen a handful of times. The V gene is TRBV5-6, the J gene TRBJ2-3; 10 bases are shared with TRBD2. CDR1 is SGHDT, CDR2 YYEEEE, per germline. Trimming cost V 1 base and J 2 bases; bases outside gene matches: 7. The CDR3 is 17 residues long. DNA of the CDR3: TGTGCCAGCAGCTTGTATGCTAGCGGGAGATCCACAGATACGCAGTATTTT. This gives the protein CASSLYASGRSTDTQYF.